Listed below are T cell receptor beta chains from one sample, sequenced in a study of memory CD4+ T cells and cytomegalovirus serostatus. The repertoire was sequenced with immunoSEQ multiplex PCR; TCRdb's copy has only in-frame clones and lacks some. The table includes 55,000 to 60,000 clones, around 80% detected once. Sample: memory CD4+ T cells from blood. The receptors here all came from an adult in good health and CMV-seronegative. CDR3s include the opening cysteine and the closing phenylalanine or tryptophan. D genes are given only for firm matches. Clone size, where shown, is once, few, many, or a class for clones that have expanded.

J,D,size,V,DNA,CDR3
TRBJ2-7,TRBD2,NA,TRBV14,TGTGCCAGCAGCGCGACTAGCGGGAGGAAAAACGAGCAGTACTTC,CASSATSGRKNEQYF
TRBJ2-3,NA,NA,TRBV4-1,TGCGCCAGCAGCCAAGTGGTAAGAGGCACAGATACGCAGTATTTT,CASSQVVRGTDTQYF
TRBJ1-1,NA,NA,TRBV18,TGTGCCAGCCGTCAGTGGTCTGCGGGCACTGAAGCTTTCTTT,CASRQWSAGTEAFF
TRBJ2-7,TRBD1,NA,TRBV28,TGTGCCAGCATCACCGGGACAGGGCGAAGGGAGCAGTACTTC,CASITGTGRREQYF
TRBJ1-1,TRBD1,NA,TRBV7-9,TGTGCCAGCGGGGACAGGGAAAAGAACACTGAAGCTTTCTTT,CASGDREKNTEAFF
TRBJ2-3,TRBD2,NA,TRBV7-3,TGTGCCAGCAGCTATACGACTAGCGGGAGTGGTACAGATACGCAGTATTTT,CASSYTTSGSGTDTQYF
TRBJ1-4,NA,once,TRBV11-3,TGTGCCAGCAGCTTGGGTTTGCGTGAAAAACTGTTTTTT,CASSLGLREKLFF
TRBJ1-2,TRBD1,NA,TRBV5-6,TGTGCCAGCAGCTCCAGGACAGGGTGGGCGACTGGCTACACCTTC,CASSSRTGWATGYTF
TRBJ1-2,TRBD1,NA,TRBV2,TGTGCCGCCTCGGGACAGGGGGCTACTAACTATGGCTACACCTTC,CAASGQGATNYGYTF
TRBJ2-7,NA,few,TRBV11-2,TGTGCCAGCAGCCCCGGTGGAGGGCCCGCCTACGAGCAGTACTTC,CASSPGGGPAYEQYF
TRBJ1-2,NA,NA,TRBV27,TGTGCCAGCAGCTCGATCATGGGGGATGGCTACACCTTC,CASSSIMGDGYTF
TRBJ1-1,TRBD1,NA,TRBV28,TGTGCCCACCGTAGGGGGCGCAGAGCTTTCTTT,CAHRRGRRAFF
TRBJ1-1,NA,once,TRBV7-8,TGTGCCAGCAGCTTAACAGGGACATCAAACACTGAAGCTTTCTTT,CASSLTGTSNTEAFF
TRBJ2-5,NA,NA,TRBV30,TGTGCCTGGAGTTATAACCAGGGGGAGACCCAGTACTTC,CAWSYNQGETQYF
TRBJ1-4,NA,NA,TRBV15,TGTGCCACCAGCAGGAGCAGATGGGGAGATGAAAAACTGTTTTTT,CATSRSRWGDEKLFF
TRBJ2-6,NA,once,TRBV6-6,TGTGCCAGCATCCCGGCTGGAGGGGCCAACGTCCTGACTTTC,CASIPAGGANVLTF
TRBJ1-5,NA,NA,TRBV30,TGTGCCTGGAGTGTACAGGGCAATCAGCCCCAGCATTTT,CAWSVQGNQPQHF
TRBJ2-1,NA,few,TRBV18,TGTGCCAGCTCCTCCTTGGCTAGAAGCTCCTACAATGAGCAGTTCTTC,CASSSLARSSYNEQFF
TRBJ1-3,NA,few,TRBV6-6,TGTGCCAGCAGTTTGACGTCTGGAAACACCATATATTTT,CASSLTSGNTIYF
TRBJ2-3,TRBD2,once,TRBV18,TGTGCCAGCTCACCAAGCGGGGGGAGCACAGATACGCAGTATTTT,CASSPSGGSTDTQYF
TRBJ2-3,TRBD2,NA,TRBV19,TGTGCCAGTAGTATCATTTGGACTAGCGGAAGTGGTCATACGCAGTATTTT,CASSIIWTSGSGHTQYF
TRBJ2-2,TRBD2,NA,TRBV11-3,TGTGCCAGCAGCTCCCCTAGCGGGAGGACCACCGGGGAGCTGTTTTTT,CASSSPSGRTTGELFF
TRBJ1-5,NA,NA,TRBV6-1,TGTGCCAGCAGTGTAGACAGCGATCAGCCCCAGCATTTT,CASSVDSDQPQHF
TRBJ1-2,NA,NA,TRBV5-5,TGTGCCAGCAGCTCATGGGGTGGCGCCCTTAGCAGCTATGGCTACACCTTC,CASSSWGGALSSYGYTF
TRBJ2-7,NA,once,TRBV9,TGTGCCAGCAGCCCAGACCCAACTTTCTCCTACGAGCAGTACTTC,CASSPDPTFSYEQYF
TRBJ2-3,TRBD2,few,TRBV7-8,TGTGCCAGCAGACCCGGGACTAGCGGTTACACAGATACGCAGTATTTT,CASRPGTSGYTDTQYF
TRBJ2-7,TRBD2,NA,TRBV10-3,TGTGCCATCAACCTAGCGGGAGGGCCGAAGCAGTACTTC,CAINLAGGPKQYF
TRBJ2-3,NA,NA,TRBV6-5,TGTGCCAGCAGTTACGCCGGACAGAAAACGCAGTATTTT,CASSYAGQKTQYF
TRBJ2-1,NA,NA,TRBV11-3,TGTGCCAGCAGCTTAAACCCGTCGCTGAACAACAATGAGCAGTTCTTC,CASSLNPSLNNNEQFF
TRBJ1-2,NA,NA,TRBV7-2,TGTGCCAGCAGCTTAGGGGCAGGGGCCCGTCGGGATGGCTACACCTTC,CASSLGAGARRDGYTF
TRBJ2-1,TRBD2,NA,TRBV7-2,TGTGCCAGCAGCCGGGCCCCCAGGACTAGGGGCAATGAGCAGTTCTTC,CASSRAPRTRGNEQFF
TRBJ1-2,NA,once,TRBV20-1,TGCAGTGTAGACCCTGGGCACACCTTC,CSVDPGHTF